Given below is one TCR beta chain in context. When replicate PCRs were run on unsorted PBMC, they used 250 to 300 ng DNA, tens of thousands of T cell genomes. TCRdb keeps only in-frame clones here, not all; method: immunoSEQ multiplex PCR. The table shows fewer than 550,000 clones, with about 80% occurring only once. The sample comes from a study of shared clonotypes between healthy human individuals. The donors, healthy adults who were HIV-negative, had experienced no recent acute infections or vaccinations. The CDR3 is 16 amino acids. Per the germline V gene, CDR1 is MNHNS and CDR2 is SASEGT. Trimming pared 1 base from V and 4 bases from J, leaving 16 bases between.

Specimen: PBMCs. This TCR came from a woman between 40 and 55 years old in good health. Some clones in this sample may be carry-over from other donors' samples. V is TRBV6-1 and J is TRBJ1-1; D call uncertain. CDR3 DNA: TGTGCCAGCAGTGAAGGCCAGGCAATTCGCGGCACTGAAGCTTTCTTT. Protein sequence: CASSEGQAIRGTEAFF.